The clone carrying this T cell receptor beta chain has only one observation. Only in-frame clones appear in the TCRdb table, and some are missing; sequencing was by immunoSEQ multiplex PCR. The repertoire includes about 210,000 clones, about 88% of them detected once, and about 4.8% sits in the top ten. The CDR3 totals 13 residues. Germline V gene lookup returns CDR1 MNHNS and CDR2 SASEGT. Trimming cost V 2 bases and J 4 bases, with 8 bases left between them. These data are taken from a study of blood T cell repertoires in COVID-19. Study-wide context: COVID-19 samples, acute and convalescent, were from the United States, Italy and Spain. PBMCs, B-cell-depleted T cells, or T cells were the source of the cDNA or gDNA that made up the material.

The sequenced sample was peripheral blood. This receptor was obtained from a woman in her forties with acute or convalescent COVID-19. The chain employs TRBV6-1 and TRBJ1-2, with D tentatively TRBD1 (5 bases). CDR3: CASSERGIYGYTF. The CDR3 DNA is TGTGCCAGCAGTGAAAGGGGAATCTATGGCTACACCTTC.